Below, 27 T cell receptor beta chains from the same sample are listed, as sequenced in a study of long-term antiretroviral therapy in people with HIV. Sequencing relied on immunoSEQ assay v3.0, run at survey level. The table came from immunoSEQ multiplex PCR; TCRdb's copy has only in-frame clones and leaves some out. The sample carries 15,000 to 25,000 clones, around nine tenths recorded once. The material was unsorted PBMCs, obtained about 4.1 years before starting antiretroviral therapy. Source of these receptors: a woman aged 25-40 years with HIV.

In DNA, the CDR3 is TGTGCCAGCAGCTTCAGAACTAGCGGAAACACCGGGGAGCTGTTTTTT. This codes for CASSFRTSGNTGELFF. The rearrangement joins TRBV5-4 to TRBJ2-2; 8 nucleotides agree with TRBD2. Germline assignment: CDR1 SGHNT and CDR2 YYREEE (reference sequence). The CDR3 has 16 residues. Trimming cost V 2 bases and J 2 bases; bases outside gene matches: 5.

Details on this clone: Germline is not matched at one junction end, which may reflect a read error. The J gene is TRBJ2-7, the V gene TRBV7-7; 7 nucleotides match TRBD1. The CDR3 covers 14 residues. CDR1 and CDR2 (germline): SSHAT, FNYEAQ (reference sequence). CDR3 sequence: CASSEGAGPYEQYF. DNA for the CDR3: TGTGCTAGCAGCGAGGGGGCAGGGCCCTACGAGCAGTACTTC.

The CDR3 spells CASRLGGATNEKLFF. The CDR3, as DNA: TGTGCCAGTAGGCTCGGGGGCGCAACTAATGAAAAACTGTTTTTT. The gene calls are TRBV19 and TRBJ1-4; maybe TRBD1 (6 bases). Germline V CDR1 and CDR2: LNHDA, SQIVND (reference sequence). The CDR3 has 15 amino acids. The germline V and J ends were trimmed by 6 bases and 0 bases, with 11 bases remaining between them.

The chain combines TRBV7-9 with TRBJ2-7; 9 bases line up with TRBD1. The CDR3 sequence is 13 residues long. Germline V lookup: CDR1 SEHNR, CDR2 FQNEAQ (reference sequence). V dropped 4 bases and J dropped 12; count of bases not matched to a gene: 10. The CDR3 loop reads CASSSQPGQGSYF. The CDR3 DNA reads as TGTGCCAGCAGCTCCCAGCCGGGACAGGGATCGTACTTC.

This clone was picked up a small number of times. The chain employs TRBV9 and TRBJ1-5; D not resolved. The germline CDR1 and CDR2 sequences are SGDLS and YYNGEE. The CDR3 is made up of 15 amino acids. Trimming took 4 bases from V and 5 from J, leaving 16 bases between them. CDR3 nucleotides: TGTGCCAGCAGCCTTCGAGACACTCGGGATCAGCCCCAGCATTTT. Protein sequence: CASSLRDTRDQPQHF.

CDR3 sequence reads: CASSFFRGTMHSGANVLTF. The CDR3 DNA follows: TGTGCCAGCAGCTTTTTTCGAGGGACAATGCACTCTGGGGCCAACGTCCTGACTTTC. The chain has TRBV7-9 and TRBJ2-6; TRBD1 might be the D (6 bases). CDR3 length: 19 amino acids. Germline V gene data show CDR1 as SEHNR and CDR2 as FQNEAQ (reference sequence). The V gene lost 3 bases and the J gene lost 0 bases, with 18 bases spanning the gap.

J is TRBJ2-1 and V is TRBV19; D not resolved. Germline loops: CDR1 LNHDA, CDR2 SQIVND (reference sequence). CDR3 size: 14 residues. The germline V and J ends were trimmed by 9 bases and 1 base, with 13 bases remaining between them. CDR3 loop: CASKTGVSYNEQFF. Written as DNA, the CDR3 is TGTGCCAGCAAGACGGGTGTATCCTACAATGAGCAGTTCTTC.

The CDR3 spells CASSENPKGEQYF. CDR3 sequence (DNA): TGTGCCAGCAGTGAAAACCCGAAGGGCGAGCAGTACTTC. This rearrangement joins TRBV25-1 to TRBJ2-7; D uncertain. CDR1 is MGHDK, CDR2 SYGVNS, per germline. The CDR3 covers 13 residues. The V and J ends lost 2 bases and 6 bases respectively, with 11 bases between them.

A few counts support this clone. The chain uses TRBV7-3 and TRBJ1-1; D uncertain. Germline CDR1 and CDR2: SGHTA and FQGTGA. Trimming took 4 bases from V and 2 from J, leaving 5 bases between them. CDR3 length: 12 amino acids. The CDR3 bases are TGTGCCAGCAGCTCCTATAACACTGAAGCTTTCTTT. Amino acids: CASSSYNTEAFF.

The V gene is TRBV7-9, the J gene TRBJ1-4; 10 bases match TRBD1. The CDR3 consists of 18 residues. The germline CDR1 and CDR2 sequences are SEHNR and FQNEAQ (reference sequence). Trimming removed 5 bases from V and 4 bases from J; junction bases left unmatched: 13. The CDR3 sequence is CASSLPRQGARGNEKLFF. The CDR3 DNA sequence: TGTGCCAGCAGCCTGCCGAGACAGGGGGCGCGAGGTAATGAAAAACTGTTTTTT.

This chain uses TRBV19 with TRBJ1-5; the match to TRBD1 covers 10 bases. Germline loops: CDR1 LNHDA, CDR2 SQIVND (reference sequence). V trimming: 7 bases; J trimming: 5 bases; junction bases outside the gene matches: 8. CDR3 length: 15 amino acids. The CDR3 nucleotides are TGTGCCAGTACCCCGACAGGGGGCTTTCATCAGCCCCAGCATTTT. It yields the protein CASTPTGGFHQPQHF. Looking up the rest from reference TRBV19 and TRBJ1-5 gives the full variable domain: DGGITQSPKYLFRKEGQNVTLSCEQNLNHDAMYWYRQDPGQGLRLIYYSQIVNDFQKGDIAEGYSVSREKKESFPLTVTSAQKNPTAFYLCASTPTGGFHQPQHFGDGTRLSIL.

The chain uses TRBV10-2 and TRBJ1-2; D might be TRBD1 (5 bases). V was clipped by 3 bases and J by 4 bases, with 24 bases between them. Germline V gene lookup returns CDR1 WSHSY and CDR2 SAAADI. The CDR3 extends over 18 amino acids. CDR3 loop: CASSDLITMAGEVYGYTF. The CDR3, as DNA: TGCGCCAGCAGTGATCTAATTACCATGGCGGGGGAGGTCTATGGCTACACCTTC.

The chain couples TRBV7-2 to TRBJ2-5; 13 nucleotides align to TRBD2. Trimming took 4 bases from V and 1 from J; bases not matched to a gene: 9. The CDR3 contains 18 residues. The germline gives CDR1 SGHTA, CDR2 FQGNSA. The CDR3 nucleotides read TGTGCCAGCAGCTCGGGACTAGCGGGGCCCAGTGCCCAAGAGACCCAGTACTTC. Translation: CASSSGLAGPSAQETQYF.

The CDR3 spells CASSLAIRTAEQPQHF. The CDR3, as DNA: TGTGCCAGCAGCTTGGCCATTCGGACAGCGGAACAGCCCCAGCATTTT. The gene calls are TRBV5-5 and TRBJ1-5, with D possibly matching TRBD1 (6 bases). The CDR3 consists of 16 residues. The germline V gene has CDR1 SGHKS and CDR2 YYEKEE (reference sequence). V lost 0 bases, J lost 7 bases, and 17 bases lay in between.

The chain employs TRBV19 and TRBJ1-2; tentative D call: TRBD1 (5 bases). Germline V gene lookup returns CDR1 LNHDA and CDR2 SQIVND (reference sequence). Trimming removed 5 bases at V and 2 bases at J, with 15 bases between. CDR3 size: 15 residues. The CDR3 DNA is TGTGCCAGTAGTCCCTACGGGGGGTTGAACTATGGCTACACCTTC. It specifies CASSPYGGLNYGYTF.

V is TRBV7-6 and J is TRBJ1-2; 9 positions agree with TRBD1. J gave up 8 bases and V 5 bases, and 18 bases lay outside the gene matches. This CDR3 comprises 17 residues. From germline, CDR1 is SGHVS and CDR2 FNYEAQ. The DNA for the CDR3 is TGTGCCAGCAGCCGGACCGCACACACAGGGGGCGGAGGGGGCTACACCTTC. It translates to CASSRTAHTGGGGGYTF.

The V gene is TRBV7-3, the J gene TRBJ2-7, with 9 bases that match TRBD1. Germline CDR1 reads SGHTA; CDR2 reads FQGTGA. The CDR3 is 15 amino acids. V was clipped by 5 bases and J by 5 bases; unmatched bases: 10. The CDR3 nucleotides read TGTGCCAGCAGCGCCCAGGGGACAGGGTGGGACGAGCAGTACTTC. Translation gives CASSAQGTGWDEQYF. The full variable domain, in which reference TRBV7-3 and TRBJ2-7 provide the parts outside the CDR3, is GAGVSQTPSNKVTEKGKYVELRCDPISGHTALYWYRQSLGQGPEFLIYFQGTGAADDSGLPNDRFFAVRPEGSVSTLKIQRTERGDSAVYLCASSAQGTGWDEQYFGPGTRLTVT.

The chain carries TRBV10-3 and TRBJ1-2; D gene ambiguous. V lost 0 bases and J lost 4, with 9 bases in between. CDR1 and CDR2 (germline): ENHRY, SYGVKD. The CDR3 spans 14 residues. The CDR3 protein is CAISESIKSYGYTF. CDR3 in DNA: TGTGCCATCAGTGAGTCGATAAAGAGCTATGGCTACACCTTC.

This sequence joins TRBV9 and TRBJ1-5, with a possible D match to TRBD1 (5 bases). Germline assignment: CDR1 SGDLS and CDR2 YYNGEE. The germline V and J ends were trimmed by 4 bases and 1 base, with 9 bases remaining between them. CDR3 length equals 14 residues. The CDR3 reads CASSSWGSNQPQHF. CDR3 nucleotides: TGTGCCAGCAGCTCCTGGGGGAGCAATCAGCCCCAGCATTTT.

The chain is built from TRBV10-3 and TRBJ1-2, with 11 positions matching TRBD1. The V segment lost 4 bases and the J segment 4 bases; nucleotides outside the gene matches: 11. The germline V gene encodes CDR1 ENHRY and CDR2 SYGVKD. This CDR3 contains 17 residues. The CDR3 reads CAISGGTGGGTFYGYTF. The CDR3 nucleotides read TGTGCCATCAGTGGAGGGACAGGGGGGGGAACGTTCTATGGCTACACCTTC.

This sequence joins TRBV7-8 and TRBJ2-1; no definite D call. V lost 3 bases and J lost 5, with 5 bases in between. Germline values: CDR1 SGHVS, CDR2 FQNEAQ. The CDR3 runs 12 residues. The CDR3 DNA reads TGTGCCAGCAGCTTTCAGAACAATGAGCAGTTCTTC. As protein: CASSFQNNEQFF.

In DNA form, the CDR3 reads TGTGCCTGGTCCCAGGGTAGCGACGAGCAGTACTTC. Translating gives CAWSQGSDEQYF. V gene TRBV30 combines with J gene TRBJ2-7; D possibly matches TRBD1 or TRBD2 (5 bases each). The CDR3 runs to 12 residues. Trimming pared 5 bases from V and 5 bases from J, leaving 13 bases between. In germline, CDR1 is GTSNPN, CDR2 SVGIG (reference sequence).

This clone was counted a single time. The J gene is TRBJ1-3, the V gene TRBV5-1, with D hard to call. The CDR3 is made up of 13 amino acids. The germline V gene encodes CDR1 SGHRS and CDR2 YFSETQ. V was shortened by 2 bases and J by 2 bases, with 5 bases between the two germline ends. CDR3 protein: CASSLNPGNTIYF. DNA for the CDR3: TGCGCCAGCAGCTTAAACCCTGGAAACACCATATATTTT.

The rearrangement links TRBV7-6 to TRBJ1-2; TRBD1 agrees at 7 bases. The V gene's germline CDR1 is SGHVS and CDR2 FNYEAQ. CDR3 size: 16 residues. V lost 1 base to trimming and J lost 5 bases; unmatched junction nucleotides: 10. The CDR3 coding sequence is TGTGCCAGCAGCTTAGGACCCTGGGACAGAAATTATGGCTACACCTTC. This gives the protein CASSLGPWDRNYGYTF.

V gene TRBV7-2 combines with J gene TRBJ2-7, with 7 positions matching TRBD1. Trimming at V came to 6 bases and at J to 1 base, leaving 6 bases not matched to a gene. The germline V gene encodes CDR1 SGHTA and CDR2 FQGNSA. CDR3 length: 14 amino acids. The CDR3 DNA follows: TGTGCCAGCAGTAAGACAGGGCGGTCCTACGAGCAGTACTTC. Amino acid sequence: CASSKTGRSYEQYF.

This clone was found once. This chain joins TRBV27 and TRBJ1-2; no clear D gene. Trimming left V 5 bases short and J 7 bases short, with 17 bases between. CDR3 length: 14 amino acids. Germline-derived CDR1 and CDR2 are MNHEY and SMNVEV (reference sequence). The CDR3 region has the DNA TGTGCCAGCAGTCAAATCACTACCGCCGGTGGCTACACCTTC. It specifies CASSQITTAGGYTF.

The chain links TRBV19 to TRBJ1-4, with TRBD1 matching over 10 bases. Germline CDR1 and CDR2: LNHDA and SQIVND (reference sequence). The CDR3 totals 15 residues. V shed 8 bases, J shed 7 bases, and the junction held 10 bases outside the gene matches. CDR3 coding DNA: TGTGCCAGTGCAGACAGGGGGCGCGTTAGTGAAAAACTGTTTTTT. It encodes CASADRGRVSEKLFF.